This is a list of T cell receptor beta chains from one sample in a study of cytomegalovirus exposure and HLA in healthy donors. Produced via immunoSEQ multiplex PCR; TCRdb's table is partial and in-frame only. The sample lists 95,000 to 150,000 clones; over 60% were seen once. Sequenced input: PBMCs. The origin of the receptors is a woman between 35 and 50 years old in good health and CMV-seropositive. The CDR3 runs from the conserved cysteine through the conserved F or W. Each record gives: clone size, J gene, V gene, D gene, CDR3 DNA, CDR3 protein. A D gene is named only where the DNA matches it firmly. Size values are once, few and many counts, or a class for expanded clones, and some rows have none.

>NA|TRBJ2-7|TRBV7-9|NA
TGTGCCAGCAGCTTAGGTTCGGGGAACGAGCAGTACTTC
CASSLGSGNEQYF
>NA|TRBJ2-7|TRBV9|TRBD2
TGTGCCAGCAGCGTTAGTCTAGCGGACGAGCAGTACTTC
CASSVSLADEQYF
>NA|TRBJ2-5|TRBV5-1|TRBD1
TGCGCCAGCAGCCCCACAGGGGGCGGGGAGACCCAGTACTTC
CASSPTGGGETQYF
>NA|TRBJ2-7|TRBV20-1|NA
TGCAGTGCTAGAGAACAGGGCATCCAGTACTTC
CSAREQGIQYF
>once|TRBJ2-5|TRBV10-3|TRBD1
TGTGCCACACACGGCGGACAGGGAGAGACCCAGTACTTC
CATHGGQGETQYF
>few|TRBJ1-5|TRBV6-1|TRBD1
TGTGCCAGCAGTGAGCGGGGGACAGGGGGCGATCAGCCCCAGCATTTT
CASSERGTGGDQPQHF
>NA|TRBJ2-5|TRBV14|TRBD2
TGTGCCAGCAGCCAAGATAGCGGGAGAGAGACCCAGTACTTC
CASSQDSGRETQYF
>NA|TRBJ2-3|TRBV20-1|NA
TGCAGTGGGCCCTTCATAGATACGCAGTATTTT
CSGPFIDTQYF
>NA|TRBJ2-7|TRBV2|NA
TGTGCCAGCAGCCTAGGATACGAGCAGTACTTC
CASSLGYEQYF
>NA|TRBJ2-1|TRBV5-1|TRBD2
TGCGCCAGCAGCAAACTAGCGGGGGAAGGTGAGCAGTTCTTC
CASSKLAGEGEQFF
>NA|TRBJ2-1|TRBV30|NA
TGTGCCTGGAGCGCGACGGAGGAGCAGTTCTTC
CAWSATEEQFF
>NA|TRBJ2-3|TRBV9|TRBD1
TGTGCCAGCAGCGTAGGGACAGGGGCCACAGATACGCAGTATTTT
CASSVGTGATDTQYF